The 23 T cell receptor beta chains below come from one sample, sequenced in a study of Graves' ophthalmopathy and Graves' hyperthyroidism. The study amplified TCR beta CDR3 regions using RNA transcripts. In the first round, RT-PCR was carried out with HTBI primers, and a multiplex PCR formed the second round. TCRdb reprocessed the multiplex PCR reads with MiXCR, giving one entry per CDR3 protein. The table includes 500,000 to 800,000 distinct CDR3 sequences, just over 40% detected once. Material: peripheral blood. The receptor set was obtained from an adult man with Graves' ophthalmopathy.

A remark on this clonotype: Compared with germline, one end of the junction differs, possibly owing to a read error. The chain links TRBV10-3 to TRBJ2-7, with D perhaps TRBD2 (5 bases). CDR3 length: 16 residues. The germline V gene encodes CDR1 ENHRY and CDR2 SYGVKD. The DNA for the CDR3 is TGTGCCAGCAGTCTCGCCTCGGGGAACGAATCCTACGAGCAGTACTTC. It is translated as CASSLASGNESYEQYF.

The chain is built from TRBV10-3 and TRBJ1-5; a weak D match, TRBD1 (5 bases). Germline-derived CDR1 and CDR2 are ENHRY and SYGVKD. V lost 3 bases, J lost 7 bases, and 10 bases lay in between. This CDR3 has 13 amino acids. The CDR3 is CAISDGGEQPQHF. For the CDR3, the DNA is TGTGCCATCAGTGACGGAGGGGAGCAGCCCCAGCATTTT.

This clonotype was found many times. The genes are TRBV2 and TRBJ1-5; perhaps TRBD1 as D (5 bases). The CDR3 extends over 18 amino acids. Trimming shortened V by 6 bases and J by 3 bases, and 24 bases separated the two germline ends. The germline CDR1 and CDR2 sequences are SNHLY and FYNNEI. CDR3 in amino acids: CASSPVPGPGHLNQPQHF. CDR3 bases: TGTGCCAGCAGCCCAGTACCGGGACCGGGCCACCTCAATCAGCCCCAGCATTTT.

The chain recombines TRBV7-6 with TRBJ1-5; weak D call: TRBD1 (6 bases). Trimming took 0 bases from V and 11 from J, leaving 20 bases between them. Germline V gene sequence: CDR1 SGHVS, CDR2 FNYEAQ. The CDR3 totals 16 residues. Written as DNA, the CDR3 is TGTGCCAGCAGCTTAGCATCGGCAGGGGTATGGGAGACCCAGCATTTT. Translation: CASSLASAGVWETQHF. Looking up the rest from reference TRBV7-6 and TRBJ1-5 gives the full variable domain: GAGVSQSPRYKVTKRGQDVALRCDPISGHVSLYWYRQALGQGPEFLTYFNYEAQQDKSGLPNDRFSAERPEGSISTLTIQRTEQRDSAMYRCASSLASAGVWETQHFGDGTRLSIL.

Many counts were recorded for this clonotype. The V and J genes are TRBV5-1 and TRBJ1-1, with a weak D call TRBD1 (5 bases). CDR1 SGHRS and CDR2 YFSETQ come from the germline V gene. The CDR3 has 13 amino acids. V was clipped by 3 bases and J by 4 bases, with 10 bases between them. The CDR3 DNA follows: TGCGCCAGCAGCTCCAGGGTGCGCACTGAAGCTTTCTTT. Protein: CASSSRVRTEAFF.

This clonotype was recorded many times. J is TRBJ1-1 and V is TRBV6-5; D is ambiguous. This CDR3 comprises 11 residues. Germline values: CDR1 MNHEY, CDR2 SVGAGI. The germline V and J ends were trimmed by 7 bases and 7 bases, with 10 bases remaining between them. In nucleotides, the CDR3 is TGTGCCAGCAAGACCGCGCATGAAGCTTTCTTT. Translation: CASKTAHEAFF.

The chain couples TRBV4-2 to TRBJ1-5, with D perhaps TRBD1 (5 bases). Germline-derived CDR1 and CDR2 are LGHNA and YNFKEQ. CDR3 length equals 15 residues. With 6 bases removed from V and 6 bases from J, the gap between germline ends came to 18 bases. CDR3 nucleotides: TGTGCCAGCAGTCAACTACGGACAAGCGGTCAGCCCCAGCATTTT. Encoded protein: CASSQLRTSGQPQHF.

Regarding this clonotype: Mismatch with germline at one junction end may stem from a read error. The chain carries TRBV20-1 and TRBJ2-2; D is perhaps TRBD1 (6 bases). The CDR3 consists of 14 residues. CDR1 and CDR2 (germline): DFQATT, SNEGSKA (reference sequence). CDR3 loop: CSATWTENTGEPFF. In nucleotides, the CDR3 is TGCAGTGCCACCTGGACAGAGAACACCGGGGAGCCGTTTTTT.

This clonotype was recorded many times. This chain joins TRBV2 and TRBJ1-2, with 8 bases lining up with TRBD1. This CDR3 spans 13 amino acids. After removal of 4 bases from V and 8 bases from J, the junction contained 6 bases not matched to a gene. Germline assignment: CDR1 SNHLY and CDR2 FYNNEI. CDR3 nucleotide sequence: TGTGCCAGCAGTGTGGACAGGGAAGGGGGCTACACCTTC. Translation gives CASSVDREGGYTF.

The sample holds many counts of this clonotype. This chain joins TRBV14 and TRBJ2-7, with 11 nucleotides matching TRBD2. The V and J ends lost 3 bases and 6 bases, in that order; junction bases with no gene match: 10. CDR3 length: 16 amino acids. The germline V gene has CDR1 SGHDN and CDR2 FVKESK. The CDR3 DNA follows: TGTGCCAGCAGCCAGGGGACTAGCGGAGTGGGGGGCGAGCAGTACTTC. This gives the protein CASSQGTSGVGGEQYF.

This clonotype was counted at least ten times. CDR3 in amino acids: CASSIGQGAEKLFF. DNA of the CDR3: TGTGCCAGTAGTATTGGGCAGGGGGCAGAAAAACTGTTTTTT. This chain connects TRBV19 to TRBJ1-4; TRBD1 aligns across 8 bases. Germline V lookup: CDR1 LNHDA, CDR2 SQIVND (reference sequence). The V and J ends lost 3 bases and 8 bases, in that order; junction bases with no gene match: 5. The CDR3 contains 14 residues.

This chain connects TRBV7-6 to TRBJ1-1; D might be TRBD1 (6 bases). Per germline, CDR1 SGHVS and CDR2 FNYEAQ. The CDR3 covers 16 residues. V was shortened by 2 bases and J by 1 base, with 14 bases between the two germline ends. The CDR3 DNA reads TGTGCCAGCAGCTTAAGACCCGGACAGCGGAACACTGAAGCTTTCTTT. It specifies CASSLRPGQRNTEAFF.

This clonotype was recorded many times. The chain combines TRBV5-1 with TRBJ2-7; D unresolved. The CDR3 totals 13 residues. Germline V gene lookup returns CDR1 SGHRS and CDR2 YFSETQ. V was trimmed by 0 bases and J by 6 bases, leaving 10 bases between them. The CDR3 loop reads CASSLDFGAEQYF. The CDR3, as DNA: TGCGCCAGCAGCTTGGATTTTGGCGCCGAGCAGTACTTC. The entire variable domain, with the rest obtained from reference TRBV5-1 and TRBJ2-7, is as follows: KAGVTQTPRYLIKTRGQQVTLSCSPISGHRSVSWYQQTPGQGLQFLFEYFSETQRNKGNFPGRFSGRQFSNSRSEMNVSTLELGDSALYLCASSLDFGAEQYFGPGTRLTVT.

This clonotype was seen a handful of times. The chain has TRBV5-1 and TRBJ2-1, with D perhaps TRBD2 (6 bases). Trimming removed 0 bases at V and 6 bases at J, with 10 bases between. The CDR3 consists of 14 residues. Germline CDR1 reads SGHRS; CDR2 reads YFSETQ. The CDR3 coding sequence is TGCGCCAGCAGCTTGGGCGGGGTGCTCAATGAGCAGTTCTTC. It yields the protein CASSLGGVLNEQFF.

This clonotype was recorded many times. The chain links TRBV29-1 to TRBJ2-3; TRBD1 agrees at 11 bases. The CDR3 runs to 15 residues. The ends lost 4 bases at V and 6 bases at J; junction bases unmatched: 9. CDR1 SQVTM and CDR2 ANQGSEA come from the germline V gene. Here the CDR3 reads CSVVDRGLLGDTQYF. DNA for the CDR3: TGCAGCGTTGTGGACAGGGGGCTATTGGGGGATACGCAGTATTTT.

V and J are TRBV29-1 and TRBJ1-1; no reliable D call. Trimming removed 1 base from V and 4 bases from J, with 10 bases in between. Germline assignment: CDR1 SQVTM and CDR2 ANQGSEA. CDR3 size: 13 residues. The CDR3 protein is CSVEGVAGTEAFF. DNA for the CDR3: TGCAGCGTTGAAGGGGTAGCGGGCACTGAAGCTTTCTTT. The variable domain in full, with the rest retrieved from reference TRBV29-1 and TRBJ1-1, is SAVISQKPSRDICQRGTSLTIQCQVDSQVTMMFWYRQQPGQSLTLIATANQGSEATYESGFVIDKFPISRPNLTFSTLTVSNMSPEDSSIYLCSVEGVAGTEAFFGQGTRLTVV.

The sample holds a few counts of this clonotype. The V and J genes are TRBV5-1 and TRBJ2-7; possible D gene TRBD2, 6 bases. V was trimmed by 0 bases and J by 2 bases, leaving 9 bases between them. CDR1 and CDR2 from the germline V gene are SGHRS and YFSETQ. The CDR3 runs 14 residues. CDR3 amino acids: CASSLVTGAYEQYF. For the CDR3, the DNA is TGCGCCAGCAGCTTGGTGACGGGAGCCTACGAGCAGTACTTC. Full variable domain (rest looked up from reference TRBV5-1 and TRBJ2-7): KAGVTQTPRYLIKTRGQQVTLSCSPISGHRSVSWYQQTPGQGLQFLFEYFSETQRNKGNFPGRFSGRQFSNSRSEMNVSTLELGDSALYLCASSLVTGAYEQYFGPGTRLTVT.

This clonotype was observed a handful of times. The gene calls are TRBV20-1 and TRBJ1-6, with TRBD1 matching over 11 bases. Germline V gene lookup returns CDR1 DFQATT and CDR2 SNEGSKA (reference sequence). The CDR3 runs to 15 residues. V shed 6 bases, J shed 11 bases, and the junction held 12 bases outside the gene matches. The CDR3 DNA is TGCAGTGCCACCAAACCGGGACAGGGGGTTCCACCCCTCCACTTT. Translating gives CSATKPGQGVPPLHF.

This clonotype has just a few counts. V and J are TRBV25-1 and TRBJ2-3; D is possibly TRBD2 (6 bases). The CDR3 loop spans 15 amino acids. Germline-derived CDR1 and CDR2 are MGHDK and SYGVNS. Trimming took 3 bases from V and 0 from J, leaving 10 bases between them. The DNA of the CDR3 is TGTGCCAGCAGTGAGTTAAGCGGGAGCACAGATACGCAGTATTTT. Its protein product is CASSELSGSTDTQYF.

The genes are TRBV12-5 and TRBJ2-7; D gene ambiguous. Trimming left V 1 base short and J 2 bases short, with 6 bases between. Germline values: CDR1 LGHNT, CDR2 FRNRAP. The CDR3 is 13 residues long. The DNA of the CDR3 is TGTGCTAGTGGTTTGGCCCGACCCTACGAGCAGTACTTC. It translates to CASGLARPYEQYF.

The chain uses TRBV10-3 and TRBJ2-7, with 8 nucleotides matching TRBD1. The V gene end was trimmed by 6 bases and the J gene end by 5 bases; junction bases not matched to a gene: 21. The CDR3 runs 18 residues. Per germline, CDR1 ENHRY and CDR2 SYGVKD. The chain's CDR3 is CAISDSRDRFSGANEQYF. The CDR3 DNA reads TGTGCCATCAGCGACTCTAGGGACAGGTTCTCTGGGGCCAACGAGCAGTACTTC.

This clonotype showed up many times. One end of the junction fails to match germline, which may point to a read error. This chain uses TRBV24-1 with TRBJ2-2, with unresolved D. The CDR3 is 17 amino acids. Germline-derived CDR1 and CDR2 are KGHDR and SFDVKD. The CDR3 is CATSDLRNEGNPGELFF. CDR3 nucleotides: TGTGCCACCAGTGATTTGCGGAACGAAGGGAACCCCGGGGAGCTGTTTTTT.

This clonotype has at least ten counts. This sequence joins TRBV29-1 and TRBJ2-7, with D possibly matching TRBD1 (5 bases). The CDR3 runs 12 residues. From germline, CDR1 is SQVTM and CDR2 ANQGSEA. V dropped 4 bases and J dropped 4 bases, with 11 bases sitting between them. The CDR3 DNA reads TGCAGCGTTGTAGGGGCCGGGTACGAGCAGTACTTC. This encodes CSVVGAGYEQYF.